This entry concerns a single T cell receptor (beta chain). Whenever a sample was processed, at least 6.5 million PBMCs were isolated. These data originate in a study of blood T cells in healthy people across ages. Using a J-beta primer mix together with a sample-barcoded 5' primer, a second PCR was run for about 6 to 11 cycles. Each CDR3 protein is one row after TCRdb ran MiXCR on the 5' RACE reads. The sample lists about 1.1 million distinct CDR3 sequences, more than 30% occurring once. CDR3 size: 16 residues. CDR1 is DFQATT and CDR2 is SNEGSKA in the germline V gene (reference sequence). V shed 0 bases and J shed 3 bases, with 15 bases lying between them.

The genes are TRBV20-1 and TRBJ1-5; a possible D gene is TRBD1 (5 bases). Sequencing was done on a sample of blood. This receptor was identified in a man younger than 30 in good health. CDR3 loop: CSARDFGRGDNQPQHF. The CDR3 DNA reads as TGCAGTGCTAGAGATTTTGGTAGAGGGGACAATCAGCCCCAGCATTTT.